This T cell receptor (beta chain) was sequenced in a study of naive and memory T cell subsets. Trimming cost V 3 bases and J 6 bases, with 16 bases left between them. This CDR3 is built from 15 residues. The germline CDR1 and CDR2 sequences are SGHKS and YYEKEE (reference sequence). The sample holds a few counts of this clonotype. Its antigen is not known. Study-wide points: Possibly reflecting memory cells re-expressing CD45RA, a few larger clonotypes occurred in naive repertoires, especially CD8.

An equimolar mix of two oligonucleotides served as the beta constant-region primer for TRBC1 and TRBC2. Ligated cDNA was amplified by four rounds of PCR with nested alpha and beta constant-region primers and SP2. TCRdb analysed the UMI-ligation and nested PCR reads with MiXCR anew, one entry per CDR3 protein. Of more than 95,000 distinct CDR3 sequences in the sample, 14% were seen once. Sequenced material: naive CD8+ T cells from blood. The sequence came from a human donor in good health. The chain has TRBV5-5 and TRBJ1-5; a weak D match, TRBD1 (6 bases). CDR3 amino acids: CASSWSNRESQPQHF. CDR3 DNA sequence: TGTGCCAGCAGCTGGAGCAACAGGGAAAGTCAGCCCCAGCATTTT.